The next 27 T cell receptor beta chains were all read from a single sample in a study of technical replicates of blood from a handful of donors. This table comes from immunoSEQ multiplex PCR, and its TCRdb copy is limited to in-frame clones, with some not included. Of tens of thousands of clones in the sample, roughly 96% were seen once. The sequenced material came from T cells isolated from PBMCs. Source of these receptors: a human donor in good health.

This sequence joins TRBV5-1 and TRBJ2-5; D gene unclear. CDR1 is SGHRS, CDR2 YFSETQ, per germline. V was shortened by 3 bases and J by 3 bases, with 12 bases between the two germline ends. The CDR3 loop spans 14 amino acids. The CDR3 nucleotides read TGCGCCAGCAGCTCGACGAGCCTAGAAGAGACCCAGTACTTC. Translating gives CASSSTSLEETQYF.

The chain joins TRBV6-5 to TRBJ2-7; 9 bases fit TRBD2. Germline V CDR1 and CDR2: MNHEY, SVGAGI. The V and J ends lost 6 bases and 7 bases, in that order; junction bases with no gene match: 7. This CDR3 contains 13 residues. The CDR3 nucleotides read TGTGCCAGCAGCCCGGGACTAGCAGGGGAGCAGTACTTC. This translates into CASSPGLAGEQYF.

The chain couples TRBV6-5 to TRBJ1-1; no clear D. Looked up from germline, CDR1 is MNHEY and CDR2 is SVGAGI. This CDR3 is 14 amino acids long. V dropped 2 bases and J dropped 2 bases, with 9 bases sitting between them. CDR3: CASSYRGLNTEAFF. The DNA of the CDR3 is TGTGCCAGCAGTTACCGCGGCCTCAACACTGAAGCTTTCTTT.

The gene calls are TRBV5-1 and TRBJ2-3; 7 bases match TRBD1. V gave up 6 bases and J gave up 2 bases; unmatched junction bases: 3. CDR1 is SGHRS, CDR2 YFSETQ, per germline. The CDR3 extends over 13 amino acids. As DNA, the CDR3 is TGCGCCAGCAATGGACAGGCCACAGATACGCAGTATTTT. Translating gives CASNGQATDTQYF.

The rearrangement uses TRBV7-2 and TRBJ1-4; possibly TRBD1 for D (6 bases). Trimming took 5 bases from V and 6 from J, leaving 13 bases between them. Germline V lookup: CDR1 SGHTA, CDR2 FQGNSA. The CDR3 has 14 residues. The CDR3 reads CASSIRGGYEKLFF. The CDR3 DNA sequence: TGTGCCAGCAGCATCCGGGGGGGCTATGAAAAACTGTTTTTT.

V gene TRBV7-9 combines with J gene TRBJ1-2; 9 bases line up with TRBD1. CDR1 SEHNR and CDR2 FQNEAQ come from the germline V gene (reference sequence). There are 16 residues in the CDR3. V shed 5 bases and J 5 bases; nucleotides not matched to a gene: 12. The chain's CDR3 is CASSIEEEQGAYGYTF. The CDR3 DNA reads TGTGCCAGCAGCATAGAGGAGGAACAGGGGGCGTATGGCTACACCTTC.

The V and J genes are TRBV4-1 and TRBJ2-1; 12 bases fit TRBD2. The CDR3 length is 15 residues. With 1 base clipped from V and 15 bases from J, the junction kept 10 bases outside the gene matches. Per the germline V gene, CDR1 is MGHRA and CDR2 is YSYEKL. The CDR3, as DNA: TGCGCCAGCAGCCAAGGCATACTAGCGGGAGGCACCCCGTTCTTC. Amino acids: CASSQGILAGGTPFF.

V gene TRBV6-1 combines with J gene TRBJ2-7; D is possibly TRBD1 (6 bases). V gave up 4 bases and J gave up 2 bases, with 15 bases separating them. The CDR3 consists of 15 residues. CDR1 is MNHNS and CDR2 is SASEGT in the germline V gene. CDR3 bases: TGTGCCAGCAGTGTTAACCGGGACACAACCTACGAGCAGTACTTC. It specifies CASSVNRDTTYEQYF.

This sequence joins TRBV4-1 and TRBJ2-3; D remains ambiguous. Per the germline V gene, CDR1 is MGHRA and CDR2 is YSYEKL. Trimming removed 0 bases at V and 0 bases at J, with 10 bases between. This CDR3 has 16 amino acids. CDR3 coding DNA: TGCGCCAGCAGCCAAGATCACTCTTTTAGCACAGATACGCAGTATTTT. Its translation is CASSQDHSFSTDTQYF.

V is TRBV28 and J is TRBJ2-7, with D uncertain. V gave up 7 bases and J gave up 2 bases, with 12 bases separating them. This CDR3 has 13 amino acids. Germline assignment: CDR1 MDHEN and CDR2 SYDVKM. CDR3 nucleotides: TGTGCCAGCATGGTTAGCTCCACCTACGAGCAGTACTTC. Translation: CASMVSSTYEQYF.

V and J are TRBV29-1 and TRBJ2-3, with TRBD2 identical over 8 bases. V shed 8 bases and J 0 bases; nucleotides not matched to a gene: 4. Germline values: CDR1 SQVTM, CDR2 ANQGSEA. CDR3 size: 13 residues. CDR3 DNA: TGCAGCATTAGCGGGACTAGCACAGATACGCAGTATTTT. Its translation is CSISGTSTDTQYF.

This sequence joins TRBV27 and TRBJ2-7, with D possibly TRBD2 on 5 matching bases. The V end lost 4 bases, the J end lost 7 bases, and 14 bases lay between the germline ends. CDR1 MNHEY and CDR2 SMNVEV come from the germline V gene (reference sequence). CDR3 size: 13 residues. Here the CDR3 reads CASSSVPRGEQYF. Here the CDR3 DNA reads TGTGCCAGCAGTTCGGTTCCCAGAGGGGAGCAGTACTTC.

The genes are TRBV28 and TRBJ2-5; D remains unclear. Trimming took 10 bases from V and 7 from J, leaving 13 bases between them. Germline-derived CDR1 and CDR2 are MDHEN and SYDVKM. This CDR3 is built from 11 residues. The CDR3: CAITRYGTQYF. CDR3 DNA sequence: TGTGCCATCACTCGGTATGGGACCCAGTACTTC. The full variable domain, in which reference TRBV28 and TRBJ2-5 provide the parts outside the CDR3, is DVKVTQSSRYLVKRTGEKVFLECVQDMDHENMFWYRQDPGLGLRLIYFSYDVKMKEKGDIPEGYSVSREKKERFSLILESASTNQTSMYLCAITRYGTQYFGPGTRLLVL.

The chain has TRBV10-1 and TRBJ1-5; D not resolved. The germline V gene encodes CDR1 WNHNN and CDR2 SYGVQD (reference sequence). The CDR3 runs to 13 residues. Between the trimmed V and J ends, which lost 0 bases and 6 bases, there was a span of 6 bases. CDR3 in DNA: TGCGCCAGCAGTGAGTCGAACTCTCAGCCCCAGCATTTT. Residues: CASSESNSQPQHF.

The V and J genes are TRBV2 and TRBJ2-2; 11 bases align to TRBD2. The trim removed 8 bases at V and 4 bases at J, leaving 9 bases unmatched. Germline lookup yields CDR1 SNHLY and CDR2 FYNNEI. The CDR3 is 16 amino acids. The CDR3 region has the DNA TGTGCCAGCGGGACTAGCGGAAGAGGGGGCACCGGGGAGCTGTTTTTT. Amino acid sequence: CASGTSGRGGTGELFF.

The rearrangement uses TRBV9 and TRBJ2-1; D possibly corresponds to TRBD2 (7 bases). The germline V gene has CDR1 SGDLS and CDR2 YYNGEE. The CDR3 is 16 residues long. The V gene lost 4 bases and the J gene lost 6 bases, with 20 bases spanning the gap. The CDR3 DNA follows: TGTGCCAGCAGCTCCCAAGGCGGGGGCCCCATCAATGAGCAGTTCTTC. Protein: CASSSQGGGPINEQFF.

V gene TRBV21-1 combines with J gene TRBJ1-1. TRBV21-1 is listed as a pseudogene. The CDR3 has 13 residues. The chain's CDR3 is CASSNYLNTEAFF. DNA for the CDR3: TGTGCCAGCAGCAATTACTTGAACACTGAAGCTTTCTTT.

The chain joins TRBV27 to TRBJ2-5, with a tentative D call TRBD2 (7 bases). Germline V CDR1 and CDR2: MNHEY, SMNVEV (reference sequence). CDR3 length equals 13 residues. Trimming cost V 2 bases and J 9 bases, with 13 bases left between them. The CDR3 nucleotides are TGTGCCAGCAGTTTAATTATGGGGGGGCCCCAGTACTTC. It translates to CASSLIMGGPQYF.

This clone turned up a few times. The CDR3 loop reads CASSGLQGAREKLFF. The CDR3 DNA sequence: TGCGCCAGCAGCGGATTACAGGGGGCAAGAGAAAAACTGTTTTTT. V usage is TRBV5-1 and J usage is TRBJ1-4, with 9 bases identical to TRBD1. After removal of 4 bases from V and 8 bases from J, the junction contained 9 bases not matched to a gene. The CDR3 covers 15 residues. The germline V gene encodes CDR1 SGHRS and CDR2 YFSETQ.

The chain recombines TRBV2 with TRBJ1-3, with 8 bases aligning to TRBD1. V gave up 2 bases and J gave up 1 base; unmatched junction bases: 4. CDR1 and CDR2 from the germline V gene are SNHLY and FYNNEI. The CDR3 consists of 16 residues. CDR3 loop: CASSEWWTGSGNTIYF. The CDR3, as DNA: TGTGCCAGCAGTGAATGGTGGACAGGGTCTGGAAACACCATATATTTT.

The CDR3, as DNA: TGTGCCAGCTCACCCTCCGGGGTTACAGATACGCAGTATTTT. Translating it yields CASSPSGVTDTQYF. The chain carries TRBV18 and TRBJ2-3, with a possible D match to TRBD2 (5 bases). The CDR3 extends over 14 amino acids. From germline, CDR1 is KGHSH and CDR2 LQKENI. Between the trimmed V and J ends, which lost 3 bases and 3 bases, there was a span of 10 bases.

The chain couples TRBV10-2 to TRBJ2-3, with a tentative D call TRBD2 (7 bases). V shed 4 bases and J shed 1 base, with 18 bases lying between them. In germline, CDR1 is WSHSY, CDR2 SAAADI. The CDR3 has 17 amino acids. DNA of the CDR3: TGCGCCAGCAGTGCCTCATCCACAGGGAGGGGCACAGATACGCAGTATTTT. Protein sequence: CASSASSTGRGTDTQYF.

The chain combines TRBV7-9 with TRBJ1-5; the D gene is possibly TRBD1 (6 bases). CDR1 and CDR2 from the germline V gene are SEHNR and FQNEAQ (reference sequence). This CDR3 region has 14 residues. V lost 4 bases, J lost 3 bases, and 10 bases lay in between. The CDR3 sequence: CASSSQGDNQPQHF. The CDR3 region has the DNA TGTGCCAGCAGCTCACAGGGTGACAATCAGCCCCAGCATTTT.

This clone appeared a single time. The V call is TRBV28, the J call TRBJ2-7; 7 bases agree with TRBD1. Germline V gene sequence: CDR1 MDHEN, CDR2 SYDVKM. The CDR3 is made up of 15 amino acids. V lost 6 bases and J lost 0; bases outside the gene matches: 8. The CDR3 protein is CASSPLQGISYEQYF. CDR3 coding DNA: TGTGCCAGCAGCCCACTACAGGGGATCTCCTACGAGCAGTACTTC.

This rearrangement joins TRBV7-9 to TRBJ2-5; 9 positions agree with TRBD1. The V gene end was trimmed by 4 bases and the J gene end by 6 bases; junction bases not matched to a gene: 15. There are 17 residues in the CDR3. From germline, CDR1 is SEHNR and CDR2 FQNEAQ (reference sequence). DNA of the CDR3: TGTGCCAGCAGCTCGCCGGTGCGGGACAGGGCAGCGAAGACCCAGTACTTC. Amino acid sequence: CASSSPVRDRAAKTQYF.

The chain joins TRBV2 to TRBJ1-6; no firm D call. CDR3 length: 12 residues. V lost 6 bases, J lost 7 bases, and 7 bases lay in between. CDR1 is SNHLY, CDR2 FYNNEI, per germline. CDR3 nucleotide sequence: TGTGCCAGCAGAATACAGAATTCACCCCTCCACTTT. This gives the protein CASRIQNSPLHF.

This rearrangement joins TRBV28 to TRBJ1-1; the D is unclear. The germline V and J ends were trimmed by 4 bases and 3 bases, with 15 bases remaining between them. Germline V gene lookup returns CDR1 MDHEN and CDR2 SYDVKM. The CDR3 totals 15 residues. The CDR3 is CASSSPGLWDTEAFF. The CDR3 nucleotides are TGTGCCAGCAGTTCGCCTGGACTGTGGGACACTGAAGCTTTCTTT. The full variable domain, with the rest looked up from reference TRBV28 and TRBJ1-1, is DVKVTQSSRYLVKRTGEKVFLECVQDMDHENMFWYRQDPGLGLRLIYFSYDVKMKEKGDIPEGYSVSREKKERFSLILESASTNQTSMYLCASSSPGLWDTEAFFGQGTRLTVV.